This is a list of T cell receptor beta chains from one sample in a study of blood T cell repertoires in COVID-19. Profiled with immunoSEQ multiplex PCR; TCRdb holds only in-frame clones, not every one. Here the sample spans approximately 220,000 clones, 65% to 85% being singletons. Sequenced material: PBMCs or T cells enriched from blood (not recorded which). The receptors were gathered from a woman in her thirties or forties with acute COVID-19. The CDR3 runs from the conserved cysteine through the conserved F or W. The order of the fields is clone size, D gene, V gene, J gene, CDR3 protein, CDR3 DNA. A D gene is named only where the DNA matches it firmly. Clone size is not always given. Where it is, it says once, few, many or a class for expanded clones.

clone_size: .
d_call: .
v_call: TRBV4-3
j_call: TRBJ2-3
cdr3_aa: CASSQETGTDTQYF
cdr3_nt: TGCGCCAGCAGCCAAGAGACAGGCACAGATACGCAGTATTTT

clone_size: once
d_call: TRBD2
v_call: TRBV3-1/TRBV3-2
j_call: TRBJ2-7
cdr3_aa: CASSYGHTGGYEQYF
cdr3_nt: TGTGCCAGCAGCTACGGCCATACGGGAGGGTACGAGCAGTACTTC

clone_size: .
d_call: .
v_call: TRBV7-2
j_call: TRBJ2-5
cdr3_aa: CASSHDRGQPETQYF
cdr3_nt: TGTGCCAGCAGCCACGACCGCGGCCAGCCGGAGACCCAGTACTTC

clone_size: .
d_call: TRBD2
v_call: TRBV19
j_call: TRBJ2-7
cdr3_aa: CASSTGTNTYEQYF
cdr3_nt: TGTGCCAGTAGTACCGGGACTAATACCTACGAGCAGTACTTC

clone_size: .
d_call: TRBD1
v_call: TRBV29-1
j_call: TRBJ1-2
cdr3_aa: CSVDEGQGTSYTF
cdr3_nt: TGCAGCGTTGATGAGGGACAGGGCACGTCCTACACCTTC

clone_size: .
d_call: .
v_call: TRBV6-5
j_call: TRBJ1-5
cdr3_aa: CASSYPRDTHQPQHF
cdr3_nt: TGTGCCAGCAGTTACCCCCGGGACACCCATCAGCCCCAGCATTTT

clone_size: .
d_call: TRBD1
v_call: TRBV16
j_call: TRBJ2-7
cdr3_aa: CASSRTGTGRTEQYF
cdr3_nt: TGTGCCAGCAGCCGTACCGGGACAGGGCGAACTGAGCAGTACTTC

clone_size: .
d_call: .
v_call: TRBV4-3
j_call: TRBJ2-1
cdr3_aa: CASSQETYNEQFF
cdr3_nt: TGCGCCAGCAGCCAAGAAACATACAATGAGCAGTTCTTC

clone_size: .
d_call: .
v_call: TRBV14
j_call: TRBJ2-5
cdr3_aa: CASSQGFAFTGETQYF
cdr3_nt: TGTGCCAGCAGCCAAGGATTCGCATTTACAGGGGAGACCCAGTACTTC

clone_size: .
d_call: .
v_call: TRBV5-4
j_call: TRBJ1-2
cdr3_aa: CASSLARTKGFGGYTF
cdr3_nt: TGTGCCAGCAGCTTAGCGAGGACAAAGGGGTTTGGCGGCTACACCTTC

clone_size: once
d_call: TRBD2
v_call: TRBV7-8
j_call: TRBJ2-7
cdr3_aa: CASSPYLGSGRLYEQYF
cdr3_nt: TGTGCCAGCAGCCCGTATCTAGGCAGCGGGAGGCTTTACGAGCAGTACTTC

clone_size: .
d_call: .
v_call: TRBV14
j_call: TRBJ2-2
cdr3_aa: CASSQELATGELFF
cdr3_nt: TGTGCCAGCAGCCAAGAATTGGCCACCGGGGAGCTGTTTTTT

clone_size: .
d_call: TRBD2
v_call: TRBV5-1
j_call: TRBJ2-7
cdr3_aa: CASSGGLAGPRDEQYF
cdr3_nt: TGCGCCAGCAGCGGTGGTCTAGCGGGCCCTAGGGACGAGCAGTACTTC

clone_size: .
d_call: .
v_call: TRBV2
j_call: TRBJ1-2
cdr3_aa: CASSEATSRGGTYGYTF
cdr3_nt: TGTGCCAGCAGTGAAGCTACCTCACGTGGGGGGACCTATGGCTACACCTTC

clone_size: .
d_call: TRBD1
v_call: TRBV5-1
j_call: TRBJ1-1
cdr3_aa: CASSYGQGATEAFF
cdr3_nt: TGCGCCAGCAGCTACGGACAGGGAGCGACTGAAGCTTTCTTT

clone_size: .
d_call: .
v_call: TRBV2
j_call: TRBJ2-7
cdr3_aa: CASGSGFAGARIDEQYF
cdr3_nt: TGTGCCAGCGGATCGGGATTTGCAGGGGCCCGAATTGACGAGCAGTACTTC

clone_size: .
d_call: .
v_call: TRBV24-1
j_call: TRBJ2-1
cdr3_aa: CATSDLRQGSYNEQFF
cdr3_nt: TGTGCCACCAGTGATTTGAGGCAGGGCTCCTACAATGAGCAGTTCTTC

clone_size: .
d_call: TRBD1
v_call: TRBV5-4
j_call: TRBJ2-6
cdr3_aa: CASSWGQGISPGANVLTF
cdr3_nt: TGTGCCAGCAGCTGGGGACAGGGGATCTCCCCTGGGGCCAACGTCCTGACTTTC

clone_size: .
d_call: .
v_call: TRBV30
j_call: TRBJ2-2
cdr3_aa: CAWSDGGPNTGELFF
cdr3_nt: TGTGCCTGGAGTGATGGGGGCCCGAACACCGGGGAGCTGTTTTTT

clone_size: .
d_call: .
v_call: TRBV28
j_call: TRBJ2-7
cdr3_aa: CGAESSYEQYF
cdr3_nt: TGTGGGGCAGAGAGCTCCTACGAGCAGTACTTC

clone_size: once
d_call: TRBD1
v_call: TRBV19
j_call: TRBJ1-5
cdr3_aa: CASSLLAGGELGSNQPQHF
cdr3_nt: TGTGCCAGTAGTTTATTAGCAGGGGGCGAATTGGGGTCCAATCAGCCCCAGCATTTT

clone_size: .
d_call: TRBD1
v_call: TRBV11-3
j_call: TRBJ2-7
cdr3_aa: CASSLRTGGTYEQYF
cdr3_nt: TGTGCCAGCAGCTTACGGACAGGGGGCACCTACGAGCAGTACTTC

clone_size: .
d_call: TRBD1
v_call: TRBV5-1
j_call: TRBJ2-7
cdr3_aa: CASSSVFGQGKGQYF
cdr3_nt: TGCGCCAGCAGCTCGGTCTTCGGACAGGGGAAGGGGCAGTACTTC

clone_size: .
d_call: .
v_call: TRBV4-2
j_call: TRBJ2-2
cdr3_aa: CASSQDSDTGELFF
cdr3_nt: TGTGCCAGCAGCCAAGATAGCGACACCGGGGAGCTGTTTTTT

clone_size: .
d_call: .
v_call: TRBV2
j_call: TRBJ1-2
cdr3_aa: CATAGGVTYGYTF
cdr3_nt: TGTGCCACCGCCGGGGGGGTGACCTATGGCTACACCTTC

clone_size: .
d_call: TRBD1
v_call: TRBV14
j_call: TRBJ1-1
cdr3_aa: CASSVGGAWTEAFF
cdr3_nt: TGTGCCAGCAGCGTAGGGGGCGCGTGGACTGAAGCTTTCTTT

clone_size: .
d_call: TRBD2
v_call: TRBV10-3
j_call: TRBJ2-2
cdr3_aa: CAINAGVGAGELFF
cdr3_nt: TGTGCCATCAACGCGGGAGTGGGGGCCGGGGAGCTGTTTTTT

clone_size: many
d_call: TRBD1
v_call: TRBV28
j_call: TRBJ1-2
cdr3_aa: CAILTGNYGYTF
cdr3_nt: TGTGCCATCCTGACAGGGAACTATGGCTACACCTTC

clone_size: once
d_call: .
v_call: TRBV13
j_call: TRBJ2-2
cdr3_aa: CASSQAYGELFF
cdr3_nt: TGTGCCAGCAGCCAAGCCTACGGGGAGCTGTTTTTT

clone_size: .
d_call: .
v_call: TRBV7-8
j_call: TRBJ1-3
cdr3_aa: CASSRTGANTIYF
cdr3_nt: TGTGCCAGCAGCCGGACCGGAGCAAACACCATATATTTT

clone_size: .
d_call: TRBD2
v_call: TRBV10-3
j_call: TRBJ2-7
cdr3_aa: CAISPGGNEQYF
cdr3_nt: TGTGCCATCAGCCCGGGGGGAAACGAGCAGTACTTC

clone_size: .
d_call: .
v_call: TRBV27
j_call: TRBJ1-1
cdr3_aa: CASSLLSNQGEAFF
cdr3_nt: TGTGCCAGCAGTTTACTTTCGAATCAGGGGGAAGCTTTCTTT

clone_size: many
d_call: .
v_call: TRBV9
j_call: TRBJ1-2
cdr3_aa: CASSVAAQGGGNGYTF
cdr3_nt: TGTGCCAGCAGCGTAGCTGCCCAGGGCGGGGGTAATGGCTACACCTTC